This T cell receptor beta chain was identified in a study of post-analysis software for immune sequencing data. Study as a whole: Multiple sclerosis in the patients followed relapsing-remitting, secondary progressive and progressive-relapsing courses.

Notes on this clonotype: Its antigen is as yet unknown.

Study conclusions and caveats: Comparison with controls showed significantly lower normalized Chao1 diversity in multiple sclerosis patients. Samples sharing a preparation batch grouped tightly together when assessed by F measure.

Prepared libraries of TCR beta cDNA carried unique molecular identifiers. Starting from about 0.98 to 11 million T cells, the study yielded roughly 0.5 million cDNA molecules. MiXCR was run by TCRdb on the PCR reads, yielding one entry per CDR3 protein. The data hold 450,000 or so distinct CDR3 sequences, with around 40% observed a single time. This clonotype originated in a girl aged 5-17 years with multiple sclerosis. Sample: blood.

The CDR3 region is CASSLVSQNTEAFF. DNA for the CDR3: TGCGCCAGCAGCTTGGTCAGCCAGAACACTGAAGCTTTCTTT. The chain has TRBV5-1 and TRBJ1-1; D is undetermined. The CDR3 is 14 residues long. Germline-derived CDR1 and CDR2 are SGHRS and YFSETQ. V shed 0 bases and J shed 1 base, with 7 bases lying between them.